This is a list of T cell receptor beta chains from one sample in a study of identical twins. TCRdb redid the calling of the 5' RACE reads with MiXCR, one entry per CDR3 protein. In the table there are some 630,000 distinct CDR3 sequences, roughly 7.1% of which are singletons. A further study also used this sample, focusing on yellow fever vaccine responses in identical twins.

Material for sequencing was PBMCs. The receptors stem from a woman younger than 30 in good health. Each CDR3 is given with its conserved first and last residue. A D gene is named only where the DNA matches it firmly. Clone size is not always given. Where it is, it says once, few, many or a class for expanded clones.

j_gene,v_gene,abundance,d_gene,CDR3nt,CDR3aa
TRBJ1-4,TRBV12-3/TRBV12-4,many,NA,TGTGCCAGCAGACCCGGAGGTGAAAAACTGTTTTTT,CASRPGGEKLFF
TRBJ2-7,TRBV5-1,few,NA,TGCGCCAGTTCTGGGGGACCGGACACCTACGAGCAGTACTTC,CASSGGPDTYEQYF
TRBJ2-1,TRBV29-1,NA,NA,TGCAGCCTCGCGGAGGAGAACTACAATGAGCAGTTCTTC,CSLAEENYNEQFF
TRBJ1-1,TRBV12-3/TRBV12-4,many,NA,TGTGCCAGCAGTTTAGAAGGGGGGCGAGTCGCTTTCTTT,CASSLEGGRVAFF
TRBJ1-2,TRBV29-1,NA,TRBD1,TGCAGCGTTGAAGAAGAGTGGACAGGGATTAACTATGGCTACACCTTC,CSVEEEWTGINYGYTF
TRBJ2-3,TRBV4-2,few,TRBD2,TGTGCCAGCAGCCAAGAAATATCTGGGTCTAGCGGGGGCCCCTCACGTCGCACAGATACGCAGTATTTT,CASSQEISGSSGGPSRRTDTQYF
TRBJ2-7,TRBV7-6,NA,NA,TGTGCCAGCAGCCCCGCCTACGGGGGAGTGACCTCCTACGAGCAGTACTTC,CASSPAYGGVTSYEQYF
TRBJ2-7,TRBV6-1,few,TRBD2,TGTGCCAGCAGTGACGAAGCGGGAGGGCCCTACGAGCAGTACTTC,CASSDEAGGPYEQYF
TRBJ2-3,TRBV4-1,few,TRBD2,TGCGCCAGCAGCCCCACCCTAGCGGGGCCTAGCACAGATACGCAGTATTTT,CASSPTLAGPSTDTQYF
TRBJ1-1,TRBV7-2,many,NA,TGTGCCAGCAGCTTAGATCCAGGGGCAACTGAAGCTTTCTTT,CASSLDPGATEAFF
TRBJ2-1,TRBV6-2/TRBV6-3,NA,TRBD2,TGTGCCAGCAGCTCCGAGCGGGAGAACCCCTACAATGAGCAGTTCTTC,CASSSERENPYNEQFF
TRBJ2-7,TRBV27,many,TRBD1,TGTGCCAGCAGTGGGACAGGGGGCCGCGAGCAGTACTTC,CASSGTGGREQYF
TRBJ2-1,TRBV20-1,NA,NA,TGCAGTGCCGATACAGGATCCTTCTCCTACAATGAGCAGTTCTTC,CSADTGSFSYNEQFF
TRBJ1-2,TRBV12-3/TRBV12-4,few,TRBD1,TGTGCCAGCAGCCCCCCAGGAGGGGGCAAGGACTATGGCTACACCTTC,CASSPPGGGKDYGYTF
TRBJ2-3,TRBV3-1,few,NA,TGTGCCAGCAGCCAAGGTAGAGTCTATACGCAGTATTTT,CASSQGRVYTQYF
TRBJ2-1,TRBV29-1,few,TRBD2,TGCAGCGTCTGGAGGGGGACTAGCGGGATTATAGGGAATGAGCAGTTCTTC,CSVWRGTSGIIGNEQFF
TRBJ1-1,TRBV12-3/TRBV12-4,few,NA,TGTGCCAGCAGTTCAAGGACAGCTGAAGCTTTCTTT,CASSSRTAEAFF
TRBJ1-2,TRBV12-3/TRBV12-4,few,TRBD1,TGTGCCAGCAGTTTTGGGCGGACAGGGGCTAACTATGGCTACACCTTC,CASSFGRTGANYGYTF
TRBJ2-5,TRBV3-1,once,TRBD2,TGTGCCACCTGCCAAGATCTAGCGGTCCAAGAGACCCAGTACTTC,CATCQDLAVQETQYF
TRBJ2-2,TRBV5-1,many,NA,TGCGCCAGCAGCTCCGGGACTCCCCCCGGGGAGCTGTTTTTT,CASSSGTPPGELFF
TRBJ2-7,TRBV24-1,many,NA,TGTGCCACCAGTCGGTCCGAATCCTACGAGCAGTACTTC,CATSRSESYEQYF
TRBJ2-7,TRBV10-3,many,NA,TGTGCCATCTCTGCAGTCTCCTACGAGCAGTACTTC,CAISAVSYEQYF
TRBJ2-1,TRBV27,NA,NA,TGTGCCAGCGGAGTACTAACTAGGGTATACAATGAGCAGTTCTTC,CASGVLTRVYNEQFF
TRBJ2-7,TRBV4-2,many,NA,TGTGCCAGCAGCCAAGGGACAGCTACTACCTACGAGCAGTACTTC,CASSQGTATTYEQYF
TRBJ2-5,TRBV23-1,NA,NA,TGCGCCAGCATCTTCAGGGTAGAAGAGACCCAGTACTTC,CASIFRVEETQYF
TRBJ1-1,TRBV12-3/TRBV12-4,many,NA,TGTGCCAGCAGTTCGCGGGGGCTCACTGAAGCTTTCTTT,CASSSRGLTEAFF
TRBJ2-5,TRBV3-1,few,TRBD1,TGTGCCAGCAGCCATAGGGGGCAGGGGGCCTACGAGACCCAGTACTTC,CASSHRGQGAYETQYF
TRBJ1-6,TRBV5-1,NA,NA,TGCGCCAGCAGCTTGGGTCCTACGGAGAGGCTTTATAATTCACCCCTCCACTTT,CASSLGPTERLYNSPLHF
TRBJ2-3,TRBV12-3/TRBV12-4,few,NA,TGTGCCAGCAGTTTTGAGGGGGGGTCAGATACGCAGTATTTT,CASSFEGGSDTQYF
TRBJ1-1,TRBV5-1,NA,NA,TGCGCCAGCAGCTTGGGGGGGGAGTACACTGAAGCTTTCTTT,CASSLGGEYTEAFF
TRBJ2-6,TRBV11-2,NA,TRBD1,TGTGCCAGCAGCCCACAGGGGCTTGGGGCCAACGTCCTGACTTTC,CASSPQGLGANVLTF
TRBJ2-1,TRBV15,few,TRBD1,TGTGCCACCAGCAGAGATCTGGGACAGGCGTACAATGAGCAGTTCTTC,CATSRDLGQAYNEQFF
TRBJ2-2,TRBV12-3/TRBV12-4,NA,TRBD1,TGTGCCAGCAGTTCCCCCGACAGGGGCGGCGCCGGGGAGCTGTTTTTT,CASSSPDRGGAGELFF
TRBJ1-6,TRBV12-3/TRBV12-4,NA,TRBD1,TGTGCCAGCAGTCCGGGACAGGGATTGAGCTCCTATAATTCACCCCTCCACTTT,CASSPGQGLSSYNSPLHF
TRBJ2-5,TRBV20-1,NA,TRBD1,TGCAGTGCCTGGGACAGATGGCAAGAGACCCAGTACTTC,CSAWDRWQETQYF